Below, 8 T cell receptor beta chains from the same sample are listed, as sequenced in a study of blood T cells in healthy people across ages. Primers used in a second PCR of roughly 6 to 12 cycles were a sample-barcoded 5' primer and a J-beta primer mix. TCRdb reprocessed the 5' RACE reads via MiXCR and lists one record per CDR3 protein. The sample yields over 1,500,000 distinct CDR3 sequences, roughly two fifths seen once. Sequencing input: blood. All receptors derive from a human donor in good health.

The chain has TRBV7-2 and TRBJ2-5; possible D gene TRBD1, 5 bases. The V gene lost 5 bases and the J gene lost 1 base, with 20 bases spanning the gap. The CDR3 length is 17 residues. Germline lookup yields CDR1 SGHTA and CDR2 FQGNSA. The CDR3 loop reads CASSPSPYKGPQETQYF. CDR3 nucleotide sequence: TGTGCCAGCAGCCCATCCCCATATAAGGGGCCCCAAGAGACCCAGTACTTC.

The CDR3 region is CAIARTLNTGELFF. The CDR3 nucleotides are TGTGCCATCGCACGGACCTTGAACACCGGGGAGCTGTTTTTT. V gene TRBV6-5 combines with J gene TRBJ2-2, with D hard to call. From germline, CDR1 is MNHEY and CDR2 SVGAGI. CDR3 length equals 14 residues. Trimming took 10 bases from V and 1 from J, leaving 13 bases between them.

V is TRBV15 and J is TRBJ1-2; weak D call: TRBD1 (5 bases). The CDR3 consists of 15 residues. Trimming left V 1 base short and J 2 bases short, with 11 bases between. The germline CDR1 and CDR2 sequences are LNHNV and YYDKDF (reference sequence). The CDR3 is CATSRGGRVNYGYTF. DNA for the CDR3: TGTGCCACCAGCAGAGGCGGCAGGGTGAACTATGGCTACACCTTC.

This clonotype has more than one count but fewer than ten. V usage is TRBV12-3 or TRBV12-4 and J usage is TRBJ1-2; 10 bases map to TRBD1. The V segment lost 5 bases and the J segment 8 bases; nucleotides outside the gene matches: 11. The CDR3 spans 15 residues. The CDR3 loop reads CASSPRGQGRVGYTF. CDR3 in DNA: TGTGCCAGCAGTCCCAGGGGACAGGGGAGGGTAGGCTACACCTTC.

Points on this clonotype: A read error may account for a junction end that differs from germline. The chain has TRBV5-1 and TRBJ2-3; perhaps TRBD2 as D (5 bases). The V gene's germline CDR1 is SGHRS and CDR2 YFSETQ. The length of the CDR3 is 15 residues. This CDR3 reads CASNLATRRTDTQYF. The CDR3 DNA reads TGCGCCAGCAACTTGGCAACCCGGAGGACAGATACGCAGTATTTT.

This chain joins TRBV4-3 and TRBJ2-5, with 11 bases matching TRBD2. Germline lookup yields CDR1 LGHNA and CDR2 YSLEER. Trimming took 4 bases from V and 1 from J; bases not matched to a gene: 26. The CDR3 consists of 23 residues. CDR3 in amino acids: CASSPRKHLPGLAVSKVQETQYF. The CDR3 DNA sequence: TGCGCCAGCAGCCCTCGAAAACATCTCCCGGGACTAGCGGTCTCTAAAGTCCAAGAGACCCAGTACTTC.

The chain carries TRBV5-6 and TRBJ1-2; no clear D gene. The CDR3 runs 14 residues. The V and J ends lost 3 bases and 8 bases respectively, with 17 bases between them. Germline-derived CDR1 and CDR2 are SGHDT and YYEEEE. CDR3 protein: CASSYFDRRRGYTF. The CDR3 DNA is TGTGCCAGCAGCTATTTCGATCGCCGACGGGGCTACACCTTC. Looking up the rest from reference TRBV5-6 and TRBJ1-2 gives the full variable domain: DAGVTQSPTHLIKTRGQQVTLRCSPKSGHDTVSWYQQALGQGPQFIFQYYEEEERQRGNFPDRFSGHQFPNYSSELNVNALLLGDSALYLCASSYFDRRRGYTFGSGTRLTVV.

The rearrangement links TRBV7-2 to TRBJ1-2; D uncertain. From germline, CDR1 is SGHTA and CDR2 FQGNSA. Deletions cut 2 bases from V and 6 bases from J, with 10 bases between. The CDR3 loop spans 13 amino acids. The CDR3 here is CASSLIARNGYTF. In DNA form, the CDR3 reads TGTGCCAGCAGCTTAATAGCTCGAAATGGCTACACCTTC.